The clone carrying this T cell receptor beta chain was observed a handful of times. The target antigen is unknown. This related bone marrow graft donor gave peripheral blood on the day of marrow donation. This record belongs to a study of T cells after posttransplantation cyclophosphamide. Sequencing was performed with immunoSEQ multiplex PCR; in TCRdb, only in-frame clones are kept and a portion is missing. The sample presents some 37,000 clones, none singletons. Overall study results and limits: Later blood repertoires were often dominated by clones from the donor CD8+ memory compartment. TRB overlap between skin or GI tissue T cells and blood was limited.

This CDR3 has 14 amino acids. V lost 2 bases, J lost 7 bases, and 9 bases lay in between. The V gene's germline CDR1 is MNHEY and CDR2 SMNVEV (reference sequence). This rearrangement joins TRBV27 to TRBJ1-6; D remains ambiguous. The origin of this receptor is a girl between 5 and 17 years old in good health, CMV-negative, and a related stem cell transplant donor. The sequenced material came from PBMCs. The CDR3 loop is CASSLTNTNSPLHF. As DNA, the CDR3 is TGTGCCAGCAGTTTAACAAATACGAATTCACCCCTCCACTTT.